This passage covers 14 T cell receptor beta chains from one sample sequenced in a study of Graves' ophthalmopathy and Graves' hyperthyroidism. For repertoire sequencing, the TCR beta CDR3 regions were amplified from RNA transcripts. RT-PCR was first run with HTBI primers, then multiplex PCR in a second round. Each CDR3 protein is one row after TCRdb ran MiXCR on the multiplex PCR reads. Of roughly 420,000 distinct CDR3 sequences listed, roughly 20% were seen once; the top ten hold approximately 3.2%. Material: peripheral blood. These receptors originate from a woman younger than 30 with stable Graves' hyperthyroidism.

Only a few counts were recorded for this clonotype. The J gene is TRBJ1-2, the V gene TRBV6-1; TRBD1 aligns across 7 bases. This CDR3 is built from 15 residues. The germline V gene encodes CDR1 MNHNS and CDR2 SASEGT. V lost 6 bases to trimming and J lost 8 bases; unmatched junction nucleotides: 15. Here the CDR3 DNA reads TGTGCCAGCAGCAGAGGGGGCAGGGCAGGATCCGGCTACACCTTC. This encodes CASSRGGRAGSGYTF.

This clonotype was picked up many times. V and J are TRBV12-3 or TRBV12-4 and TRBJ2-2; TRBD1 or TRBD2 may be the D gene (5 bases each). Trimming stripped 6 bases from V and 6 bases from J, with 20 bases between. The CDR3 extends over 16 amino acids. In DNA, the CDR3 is TGTGCCAGCAGCGTTGGGGCCAGAGGGGCATCCGGGGAGCTGTTTTTT. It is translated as CASSVGARGASGELFF.

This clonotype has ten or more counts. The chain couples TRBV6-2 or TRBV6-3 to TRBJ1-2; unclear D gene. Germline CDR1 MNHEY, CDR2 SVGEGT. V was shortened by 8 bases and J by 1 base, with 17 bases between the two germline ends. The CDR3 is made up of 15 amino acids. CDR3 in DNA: TGTGCCAGCGGGTTGACCGGCTTGAATAACTATGGCTACACCTTC. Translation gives CASGLTGLNNYGYTF.

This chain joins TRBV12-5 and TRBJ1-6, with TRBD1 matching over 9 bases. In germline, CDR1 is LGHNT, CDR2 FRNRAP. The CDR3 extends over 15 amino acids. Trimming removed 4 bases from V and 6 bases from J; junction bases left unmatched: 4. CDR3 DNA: TGTGCTAGTGGTTGGGGGACAGGGTCTAATTCACCCCTCCACTTT. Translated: CASGWGTGSNSPLHF.

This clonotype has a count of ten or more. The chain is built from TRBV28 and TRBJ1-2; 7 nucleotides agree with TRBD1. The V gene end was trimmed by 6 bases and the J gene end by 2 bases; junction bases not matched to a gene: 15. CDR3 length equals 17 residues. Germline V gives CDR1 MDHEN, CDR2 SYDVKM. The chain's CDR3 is CASRPGGGGGQNYGYTF. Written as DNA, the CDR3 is TGTGCCAGCAGACCGGGTGGAGGGGGCGGCCAGAACTATGGCTACACCTTC.

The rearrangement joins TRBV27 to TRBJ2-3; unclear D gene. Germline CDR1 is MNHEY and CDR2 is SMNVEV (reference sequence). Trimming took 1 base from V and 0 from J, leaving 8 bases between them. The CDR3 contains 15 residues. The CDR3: CASSLLALSTDTQYF. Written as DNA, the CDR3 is TGTGCCAGCAGTTTATTAGCCCTCAGCACAGATACGCAGTATTTT.

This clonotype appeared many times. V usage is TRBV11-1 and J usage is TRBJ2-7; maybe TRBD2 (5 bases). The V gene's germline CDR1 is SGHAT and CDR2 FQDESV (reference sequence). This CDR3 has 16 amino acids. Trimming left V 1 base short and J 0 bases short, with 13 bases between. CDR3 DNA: TGTGCCAGCAGCTTAGTGCGGGCGGAGCACTCCTACGAGCAGTACTTC. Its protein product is CASSLVRAEHSYEQYF.

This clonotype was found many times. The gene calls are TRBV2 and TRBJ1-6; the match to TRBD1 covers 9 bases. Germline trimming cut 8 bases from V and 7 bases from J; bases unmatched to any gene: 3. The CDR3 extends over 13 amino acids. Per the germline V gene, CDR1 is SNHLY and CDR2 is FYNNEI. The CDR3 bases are TGTGCCAGCGACGGACAGGGGAATTCACCCCTCCACTTT. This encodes CASDGQGNSPLHF.

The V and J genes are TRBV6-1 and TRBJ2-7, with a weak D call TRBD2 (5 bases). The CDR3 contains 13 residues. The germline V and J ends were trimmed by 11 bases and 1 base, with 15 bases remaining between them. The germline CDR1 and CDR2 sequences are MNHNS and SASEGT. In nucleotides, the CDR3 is TGTGCCGAGGGTGACGGATTGTCCTACGAGCAGTACTTC. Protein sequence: CAEGDGLSYEQYF.

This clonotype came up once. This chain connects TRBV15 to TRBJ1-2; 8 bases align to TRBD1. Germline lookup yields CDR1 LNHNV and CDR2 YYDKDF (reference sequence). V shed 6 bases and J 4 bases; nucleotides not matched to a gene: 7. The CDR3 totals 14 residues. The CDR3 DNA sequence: TGTGCCACCAGACGTGACAGGGGCCTCTATGGCTACACCTTC. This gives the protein CATRRDRGLYGYTF.

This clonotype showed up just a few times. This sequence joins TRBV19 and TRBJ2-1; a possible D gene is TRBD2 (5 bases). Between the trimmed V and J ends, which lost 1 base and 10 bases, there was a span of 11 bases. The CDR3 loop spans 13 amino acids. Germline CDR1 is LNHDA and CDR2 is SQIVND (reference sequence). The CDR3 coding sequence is TGTGCCAGTAGTATAGGGGGTACTAGAGAGCAGTTCTTC. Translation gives CASSIGGTREQFF. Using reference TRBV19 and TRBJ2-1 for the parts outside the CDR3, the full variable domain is DGGITQSPKYLFRKEGQNVTLSCEQNLNHDAMYWYRQDPGQGLRLIYYSQIVNDFQKGDIAEGYSVSREKKESFPLTVTSAQKNPTAFYLCASSIGGTREQFFGPGTRLTVL.

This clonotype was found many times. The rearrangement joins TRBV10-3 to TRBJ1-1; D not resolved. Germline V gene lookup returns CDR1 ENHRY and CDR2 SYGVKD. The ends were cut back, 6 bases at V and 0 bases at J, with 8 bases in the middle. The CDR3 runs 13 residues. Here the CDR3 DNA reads TGTGCCATCAGAAGGACGGTGAACACTGAAGCTTTCTTT. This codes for CAIRRTVNTEAFF.

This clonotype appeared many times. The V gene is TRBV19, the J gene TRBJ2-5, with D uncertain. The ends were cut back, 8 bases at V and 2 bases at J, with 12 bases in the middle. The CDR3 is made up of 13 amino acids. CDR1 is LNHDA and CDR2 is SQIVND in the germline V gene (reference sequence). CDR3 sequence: CASSKGRQETQYF. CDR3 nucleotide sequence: TGTGCCAGTTCTAAGGGTCGGCAAGAGACCCAGTACTTC.

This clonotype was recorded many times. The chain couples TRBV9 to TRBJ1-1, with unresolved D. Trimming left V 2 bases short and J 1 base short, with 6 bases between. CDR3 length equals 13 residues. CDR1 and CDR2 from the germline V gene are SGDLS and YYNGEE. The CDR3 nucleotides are TGTGCCAGCAGCGTGTGGCCGAACACTGAAGCTTTCTTT. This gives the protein CASSVWPNTEAFF.